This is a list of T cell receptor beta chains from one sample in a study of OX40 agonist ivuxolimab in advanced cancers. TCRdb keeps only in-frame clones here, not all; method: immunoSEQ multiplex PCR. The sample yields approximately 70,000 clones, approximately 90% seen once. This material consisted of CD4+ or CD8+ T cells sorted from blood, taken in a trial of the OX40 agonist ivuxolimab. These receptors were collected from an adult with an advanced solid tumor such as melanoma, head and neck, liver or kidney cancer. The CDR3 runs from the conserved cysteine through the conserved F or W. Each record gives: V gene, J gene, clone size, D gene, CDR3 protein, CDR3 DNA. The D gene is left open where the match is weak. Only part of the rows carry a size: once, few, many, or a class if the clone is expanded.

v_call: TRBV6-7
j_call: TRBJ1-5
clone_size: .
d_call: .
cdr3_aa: CAVNRDKFYSNQPQHF
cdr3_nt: TGTGCCGTAAACCGGGACAAGTTCTATAGCAATCAGCCCCAGCATTTT

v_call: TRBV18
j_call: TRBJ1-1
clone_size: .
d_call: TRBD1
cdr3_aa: CASSPTGEEAFF
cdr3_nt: TGTGCCAGCTCCCCGACAGGGGAGGAAGCTTTCTTT

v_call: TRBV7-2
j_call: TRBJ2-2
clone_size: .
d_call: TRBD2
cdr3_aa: CASSWTSPVGGGELFF
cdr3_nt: TGTGCCAGCAGCTGGACTAGCCCCGTCGGGGGCGGGGAGCTGTTTTTT

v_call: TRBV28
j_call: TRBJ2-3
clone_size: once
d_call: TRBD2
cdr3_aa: CASLAGGATDTQYF
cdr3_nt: TGTGCCTCCTTAGCGGGGGGGGCCACAGATACGCAGTATTTT

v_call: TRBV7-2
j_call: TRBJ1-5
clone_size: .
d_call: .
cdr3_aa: CASSQTFNQPQHF
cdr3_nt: TGTGCCAGCAGCCAGACATTCAATCAGCCCCAGCATTTT

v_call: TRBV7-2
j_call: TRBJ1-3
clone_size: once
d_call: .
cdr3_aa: CASSYGIFAGNTIYF
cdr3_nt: TGTGCCAGCAGCTATGGGATCTTCGCTGGAAACACCATATATTTT

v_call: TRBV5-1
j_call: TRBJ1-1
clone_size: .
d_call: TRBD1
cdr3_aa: CASALETGATLEAFF
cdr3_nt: TGCGCCAGCGCCTTAGAGACAGGGGCTACACTTGAAGCTTTCTTT

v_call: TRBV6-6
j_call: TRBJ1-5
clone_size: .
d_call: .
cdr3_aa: CASSESNQPQHF
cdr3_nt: TGTGCCAGCAGTGAGAGCAATCAGCCCCAGCATTTT

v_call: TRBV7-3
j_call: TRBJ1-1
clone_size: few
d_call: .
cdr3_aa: CASSPGLDTEAFF
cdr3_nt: TGTGCCAGCAGCCCGGGGCTAGACACTGAAGCTTTCTTT

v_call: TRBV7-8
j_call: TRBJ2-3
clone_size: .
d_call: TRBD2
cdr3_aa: CASSLATSGGTDTQYF
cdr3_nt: TGTGCCAGCAGCTTAGCCACTAGCGGGGGCACAGATACGCAGTATTTT

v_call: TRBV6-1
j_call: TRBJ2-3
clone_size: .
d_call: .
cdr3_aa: CASSETWPQDTQYF
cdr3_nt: TGTGCCAGCAGTGAGACTTGGCCCCAAGATACGCAGTATTTT

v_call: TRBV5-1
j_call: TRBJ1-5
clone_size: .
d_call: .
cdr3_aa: CASSLDSVQPQHF
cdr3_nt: TGCGCCAGCAGTCTGGACAGCGTCCAGCCCCAGCATTTT

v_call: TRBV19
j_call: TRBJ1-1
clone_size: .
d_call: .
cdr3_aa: CASSTGAEAFF
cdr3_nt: TGTGCCAGTAGTACAGGGGCTGAAGCTTTCTTT

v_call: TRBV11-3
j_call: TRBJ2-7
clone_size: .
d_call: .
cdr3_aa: CASSLKGYEQYF
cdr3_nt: TGTGCCAGCAGCTTAAAGGGTTACGAGCAGTACTTC

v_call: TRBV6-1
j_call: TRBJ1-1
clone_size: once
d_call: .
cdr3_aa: CASSPGTTNTEAFF
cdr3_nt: TGTGCCAGCAGTCCCGGGACAACGAACACTGAAGCTTTCTTT

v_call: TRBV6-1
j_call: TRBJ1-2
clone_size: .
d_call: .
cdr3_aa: CAGRRSEGYTF
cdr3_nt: TGTGCTGGCCGCCGGTCCGAGGGCTACACCTTC

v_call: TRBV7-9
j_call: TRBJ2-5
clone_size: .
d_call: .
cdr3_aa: CASSLLGFGEETQYF
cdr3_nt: TGTGCCAGCAGCCTCCTCGGGTTTGGGGAAGAGACCCAGTACTTC

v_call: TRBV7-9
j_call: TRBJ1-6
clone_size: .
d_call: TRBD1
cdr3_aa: CASSHDRAGVRSPLHF
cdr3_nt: TGTGCCAGCAGCCACGACAGGGCGGGCGTGAGGTCACCCCTCCACTTT

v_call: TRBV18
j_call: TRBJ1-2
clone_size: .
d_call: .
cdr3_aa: CASSPEDRTYTF
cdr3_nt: TGTGCCAGCTCACCCGAAGACAGGACCTACACCTTC

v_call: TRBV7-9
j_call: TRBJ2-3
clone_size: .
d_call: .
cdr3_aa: CASSLYKGGTDTQYF
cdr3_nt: TGTGCCAGCAGCCTTTACAAGGGGGGGACAGATACGCAGTATTTT

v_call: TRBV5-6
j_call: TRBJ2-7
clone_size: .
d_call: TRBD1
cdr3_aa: CASSLAQGIYEQYF
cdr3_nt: TGTGCCAGCAGCTTGGCACAGGGGATCTACGAGCAGTACTTC

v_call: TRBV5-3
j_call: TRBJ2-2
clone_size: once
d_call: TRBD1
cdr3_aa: CARSLNGWTGRNDLNTGELFF
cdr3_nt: TGTGCCAGAAGCTTGAATGGATGGACAGGGCGGAATGACTTGAACACCGGGGAGCTGTTTTTT

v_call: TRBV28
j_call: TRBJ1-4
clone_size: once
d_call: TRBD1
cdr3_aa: CASKSRGGGTNEKLFF
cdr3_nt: TGTGCCAGCAAGAGCAGGGGGGGAGGGACTAATGAAAAACTGTTTTTT

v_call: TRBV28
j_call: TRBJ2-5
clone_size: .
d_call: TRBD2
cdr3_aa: CATTGAGGGQETQYF
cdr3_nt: TGTGCCACCACGGGAGCAGGCGGGGGGCAAGAGACCCAGTACTTC

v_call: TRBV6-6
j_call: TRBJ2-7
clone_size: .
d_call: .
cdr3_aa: CASSYSFEYSDEQYF
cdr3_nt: TGTGCCAGCAGTTACTCCTTCGAATACTCAGACGAGCAGTACTTC

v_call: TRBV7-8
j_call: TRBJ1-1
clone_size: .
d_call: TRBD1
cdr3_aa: CASSYTGELEAFF
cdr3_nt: TGTGCCAGCAGCTACACAGGGGAGCTTGAAGCTTTCTTT

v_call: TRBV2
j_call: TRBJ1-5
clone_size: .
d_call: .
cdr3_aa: CASSWTQSNQPQHF
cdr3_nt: TGTGCCAGCAGCTGGACCCAGAGCAATCAGCCCCAGCATTTT

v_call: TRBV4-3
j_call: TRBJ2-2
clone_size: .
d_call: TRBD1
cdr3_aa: CASSQSWTGGRELFF
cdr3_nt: TGCGCCAGCAGCCAATCCTGGACAGGGGGTCGGGAGCTGTTTTTT

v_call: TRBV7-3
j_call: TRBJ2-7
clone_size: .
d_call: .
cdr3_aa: CASSLQASYEQYF
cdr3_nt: TGTGCCAGCAGCTTACAAGCCTCGTACGAGCAGTACTTC

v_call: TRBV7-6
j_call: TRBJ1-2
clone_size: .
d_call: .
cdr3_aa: CASRVQGSGYTF
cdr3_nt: TGTGCCAGCAGGGTACAGGGTTCAGGCTACACCTTC

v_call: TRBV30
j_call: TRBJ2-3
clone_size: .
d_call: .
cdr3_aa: CAWSLALARGDTQYF
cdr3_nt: TGTGCCTGGAGTCTAGCCCTGGCGAGGGGAGATACGCAGTATTTT

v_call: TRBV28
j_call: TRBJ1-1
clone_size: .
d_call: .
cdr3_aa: CATEQENTEAFF
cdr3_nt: TGTGCCACAGAACAGGAGAACACTGAAGCTTTCTTT

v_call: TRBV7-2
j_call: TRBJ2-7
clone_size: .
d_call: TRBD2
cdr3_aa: CASSAGTSGVEQYF
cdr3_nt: TGTGCCAGCAGCGCCGGGACTAGCGGGGTTGAGCAGTACTTC

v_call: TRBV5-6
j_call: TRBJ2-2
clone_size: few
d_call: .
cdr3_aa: CASSRNTGVGELFF
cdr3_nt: TGTGCCAGCAGCCGGAACACGGGGGTTGGGGAGCTGTTTTTT

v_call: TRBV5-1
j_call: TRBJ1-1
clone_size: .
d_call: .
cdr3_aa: CASSFTSGALGANTEAFF
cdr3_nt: TGCGCCAGCAGCTTTACCTCAGGGGCCCTGGGAGCGAACACTGAAGCTTTCTTT

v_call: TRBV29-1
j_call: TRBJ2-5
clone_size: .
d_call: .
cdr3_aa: CSVETGSKETQYF
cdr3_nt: TGCAGCGTTGAAACAGGCTCGAAAGAGACCCAGTACTTC

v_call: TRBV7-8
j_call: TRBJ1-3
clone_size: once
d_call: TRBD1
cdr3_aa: CASSLTGGSGNTIYF
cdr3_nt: TGTGCCAGCAGCTTGACAGGGGGCTCTGGAAACACCATATATTTT

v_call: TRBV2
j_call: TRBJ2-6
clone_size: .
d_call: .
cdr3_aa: CASSPSTSGANVLTF
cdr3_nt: TGTGCCAGCAGCCCTTCTACCTCTGGGGCCAACGTCCTGACTTTC

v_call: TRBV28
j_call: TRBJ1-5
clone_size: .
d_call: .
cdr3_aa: CASSGQLQPQHF
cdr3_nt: TGTGCCAGCAGTGGACAGTTACAGCCCCAGCATTTT

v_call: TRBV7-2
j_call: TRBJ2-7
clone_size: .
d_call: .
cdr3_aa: CASSLTGYEQYF
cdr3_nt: TGTGCCAGCAGCTTAACGGGATACGAGCAGTACTTC

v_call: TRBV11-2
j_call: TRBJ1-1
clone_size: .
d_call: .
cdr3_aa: CASSPGVRNTEAFF
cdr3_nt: TGTGCCAGCAGCCCGGGGGTGCGGAACACTGAAGCTTTCTTT

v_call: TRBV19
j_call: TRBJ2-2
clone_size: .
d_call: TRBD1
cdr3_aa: CASITGARNTGELFF
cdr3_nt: TGTGCCAGTATCACAGGGGCCAGAAACACCGGGGAGCTGTTTTTT

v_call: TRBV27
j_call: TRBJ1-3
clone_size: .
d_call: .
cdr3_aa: CASSRVGGGSGNTIYF
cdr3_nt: TGTGCCAGCAGTAGGGTCGGCGGCGGCTCTGGAAACACCATATATTTT

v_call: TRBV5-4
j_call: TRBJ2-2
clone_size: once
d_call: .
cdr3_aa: CASSLGAPGTGELFF
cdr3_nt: TGTGCCAGCAGCTTGGGGGCCCCCGGGACCGGGGAGCTGTTTTTT

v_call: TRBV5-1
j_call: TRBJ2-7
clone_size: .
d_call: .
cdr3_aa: CASSYTRDFLGEQYF
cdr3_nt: TGCGCCAGCAGTTACACTAGGGACTTCCTAGGGGAGCAGTACTTC

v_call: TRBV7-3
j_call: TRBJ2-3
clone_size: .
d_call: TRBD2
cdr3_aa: CASSLRVAGSTDTQYF
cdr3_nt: TGTGCCAGCAGCTTAAGAGTAGCGGGGTCGACAGATACGCAGTATTTT